Following are 22 T cell receptor beta chains from one sample sequenced in a study of control samples from healthy donors and cancer patients. Measured with immunoSEQ multiplex PCR; TCRdb has only the in-frame clones, and not every one. The sample has about 120,000 clones, roughly 91% seen once; the top ten hold over 7.5%. Sample: blood. These receptor sequences come from a man aged 40-49 years in good health.

The genes are TRBV7-2 and TRBJ1-5; 8 positions match TRBD1. Losses at the gene ends were 3 bases for V and 2 bases for J; bases not matched to a gene: 3. This CDR3 has 15 residues. Looked up from germline, CDR1 is SGHTA and CDR2 is FQGNSA. The CDR3 loop is CASSLDRAGNQPQHF. DNA for the CDR3: TGTGCCAGCAGCTTGGACAGGGCGGGCAATCAGCCCCAGCATTTT.

The rearrangement joins TRBV6-6 to TRBJ1-6; 9 bases line up with TRBD1. The V gene's germline CDR1 is MNHNY and CDR2 SVGAGI (reference sequence). The CDR3 is 14 residues long. With 6 bases clipped from V and 10 bases from J, the junction kept 7 bases outside the gene matches. CDR3 sequence: CASSQGQGHSPLHF. CDR3 sequence (DNA): TGTGCCAGCAGCCAAGGACAGGGGCACTCACCCCTCCACTTT.

CDR3 sequence reads: CASSRSGGGAGTDTQYF. The CDR3 DNA is TGCGCCAGCAGCCGTAGTGGCGGGGGGGCCGGCACAGATACGCAGTATTTT. This chain uses TRBV4-1 with TRBJ2-3; 9 nucleotides agree with TRBD2. The CDR3 runs 17 residues. CDR1 MGHRA and CDR2 YSYEKL come from the germline V gene. The trim removed 4 bases at V and 1 base at J, leaving 9 bases unmatched.

The rearrangement uses TRBV19 and TRBJ1-2, with D perhaps TRBD1 (5 bases). The germline gives CDR1 LNHDA, CDR2 SQIVND (reference sequence). This CDR3 comprises 13 residues. V was cut by 6 bases and J by 4 bases, with 12 bases left in between. CDR3 protein: CASRDSILYGYTF. CDR3 bases: TGTGCCAGTAGAGACAGTATCCTCTATGGCTACACCTTC.

The CDR3 DNA sequence: TGTGCCAGCAGTCGACAGGACCCCGGGGAGCTGTTTTTT. Translating it yields CASSRQDPGELFF. This sequence joins TRBV12-3 or TRBV12-4 and TRBJ2-2, with D possibly being TRBD1 (6 bases). Trimming stripped 5 bases from V and 6 bases from J, with 10 bases between. The CDR3 consists of 13 residues.

In its sample, this clone was seen once. CDR3 loop: CASQGYTGELFF. The CDR3 DNA is TGTGCCAGCCAGGGGTACACCGGGGAGCTGTTTTTT. J is TRBJ2-2 and V is TRBV12-3 or TRBV12-4; tentative D call: TRBD1 (6 bases). CDR3 length: 12 residues. V lost 8 bases to trimming and J lost 3 bases, with 7 bases between them.

V gene TRBV6-5 combines with J gene TRBJ2-7; 8 bases agree with TRBD2. The CDR3 contains 16 residues. In germline, CDR1 is MNHEY, CDR2 SVGAGI. Trimming cost V 4 bases and J 1 base; bases outside gene matches: 9. The CDR3 here is CASSFLGRGDSYEQYF. The CDR3 bases are TGTGCCAGCAGTTTCCTTGGGCGGGGGGATTCCTACGAGCAGTACTTC.

Details on this clone: In the same sample, other DNA sequences code for this CDR3. The gene calls are TRBV3-1 (or the pseudogene TRBV3-2) and TRBJ2-3; D call uncertain. Germline CDR1 is LGHDT and CDR2 is YNNKEL (reference sequence). The CDR3 runs 12 residues. V was clipped by 1 base and J by 6 bases, with 5 bases between them. The CDR3: CASSQVWDTQYF. The CDR3 DNA reads TGTGCCAGCAGCCAAGTCTGGGATACGCAGTATTTT.

The V call is TRBV19, the J call TRBJ1-1; D uncertain. The CDR3 is made up of 16 amino acids. The V gene lost 3 bases and the J gene lost 10 bases, with 24 bases spanning the gap. Germline values: CDR1 LNHDA, CDR2 SQIVND (reference sequence). The CDR3 spells CASSIGHAGPLNRAFF. The CDR3 region has the DNA TGTGCCAGTAGTATCGGTCATGCAGGCCCGTTGAACCGAGCTTTCTTT.

J is TRBJ1-3 and V is TRBV2, with 7 bases lining up with TRBD1. V was pared by 5 bases and J by 1 base, with 5 bases of the junction left unmatched. The CDR3 loop spans 15 amino acids. Germline V gives CDR1 SNHLY, CDR2 FYNNEI. The CDR3 loop is CASSRQGVSGNTIYF. In DNA form, the CDR3 reads TGTGCCAGCAGTCGACAGGGTGTATCTGGAAACACCATATATTTT.

This sequence joins TRBV4-1 and TRBJ1-1; D unresolved. V lost 4 bases to trimming and J lost 4 bases, with 7 bases between them. The CDR3 totals 12 residues. CDR1 and CDR2 from the germline V gene are MGHRA and YSYEKL. The CDR3 region has the DNA TGCGCCAGCAGCCTTTTGGGCACTGAAGCTTTCTTT. Translated: CASSLLGTEAFF.

There are a few counts of this clone. DNA of the CDR3: TGTGCCAGCAGCTTGGGAGGGTCTCCTGGGGGCTACACCTTC. Amino acid sequence: CASSLGGSPGGYTF. The chain couples TRBV7-2 to TRBJ1-2; D gene uncertain. Trimming stripped 3 bases from V and 8 bases from J, with 16 bases between. Germline-derived CDR1 and CDR2 are SGHTA and FQGNSA. The CDR3 has 14 amino acids.

The sample holds one count of this clone. One end of the junction varies from germline; a read error may be responsible. V is TRBV6-1 and J is TRBJ1-2; 7 bases line up with TRBD1. The CDR3 spans 14 residues. Germline V CDR1 and CDR2: MNHNS, SASEGT. In DNA form, the CDR3 reads TGTGCCAGCAGCGAAGCAGGGGGGCTGGGCGGCTACACCTTC. Amino acids: CASSEAGGLGGYTF.

This rearrangement joins TRBV5-1 to TRBJ1-3; no clear D. V was cut by 4 bases and J by 0 bases, with 11 bases left in between. The CDR3 has 15 amino acids. Germline CDR1 SGHRS, CDR2 YFSETQ. The CDR3 bases are TGCGCCAGCAGCACCCGGACTGCCTCTGGAAACACCATATATTTT. As protein: CASSTRTASGNTIYF.

The chain couples TRBV30 to TRBJ1-6; no firm D call. This CDR3 comprises 14 residues. With 4 bases removed from V and 6 bases from J, the gap between germline ends came to 13 bases. Germline CDR1 is GTSNPN and CDR2 is SVGIG (reference sequence). This CDR3 reads CAWNKGSANSPLHF. Written as DNA, the CDR3 is TGTGCCTGGAATAAGGGCAGTGCTAATTCACCCCTCCACTTT. Full variable domain (outside the CDR3, taken from reference TRBV30 and TRBJ1-6): SQTIHQWPATLVQPVGSPLSLECTVEGTSNPNLYWYRQAAGRGLQLLFYSVGIGQISSEVPQNLSASRPQDRQFILSSKKLLLSDSGFYLCAWNKGSANSPLHFGNGTRLTVT.

This CDR3 is CASRASGYTDTQYF. Here the CDR3 DNA reads TGTGCCAGCCGGGCTAGCGGGTACACAGATACGCAGTATTTT. This rearrangement joins TRBV13 to TRBJ2-3, with 8 bases matching TRBD2. Germline CDR1 and CDR2: PRHDT and FYEKMQ (reference sequence). The CDR3 runs 14 residues. V dropped 8 bases and J dropped 2; count of bases not matched to a gene: 6.

As regards this clone: At one of its ends the junction is not consistent with the germline gene, which may arise from a read error. This sequence joins TRBV6-2 or TRBV6-3 and TRBJ1-1; 7 bases map to TRBD1. CDR1 is MNHEY and CDR2 is SVGEGT in the germline V gene. The CDR3 sequence is 16 residues long. In DNA, the CDR3 is TGTGCCAGCAGCTACTCCGGACAGGCCCTGAACACTGAAGCTTTCTTT. Protein product: CASSYSGQALNTEAFF.

This clone was observed a single time. The gene calls are TRBV9 and TRBJ2-7, with 9 positions matching TRBD2. The CDR3 covers 15 residues. Looked up from germline, CDR1 is SGDLS and CDR2 is YYNGEE. Unmatched junction bases numbered 6, after V lost 3 bases and J lost 2 bases. This CDR3 is CASSALAGLAYEQYF. The CDR3 region has the DNA TGTGCCAGCAGCGCTCTAGCGGGGCTAGCCTACGAGCAGTACTTC.

The CDR3 coding sequence is TGCGCCAGCAGTGAGTCAGGGGACAGAGCCACAGATACGCAGTATTTT. Translated: CASSESGDRATDTQYF. V is TRBV10-1 and J is TRBJ2-3; 7 positions agree with TRBD1. CDR1 WNHNN and CDR2 SYGVQD come from the germline V gene (reference sequence). This CDR3 is 16 amino acids long. The J segment lost 2 bases and the V segment lost 0 bases, leaving 5 bases of the junction unmatched.

The count of this clone is one. The DNA of the CDR3 is TGTGCCAGCAGCGTAGGGACTAGCGGGGGGCAAAACATTCAGTACTTC. Amino acids: CASSVGTSGGQNIQYF. V and J are TRBV9 and TRBJ2-4, with TRBD2 matching 14 bases. Trimming cost V 0 bases and J 5 bases; bases outside gene matches: 1. The CDR3 runs to 16 residues. Germline V gene data show CDR1 as SGDLS and CDR2 as YYNGEE.

The chain carries TRBV5-1 and TRBJ2-2; 9 bases match TRBD2. CDR1 SGHRS and CDR2 YFSETQ come from the germline V gene. The ends lost 4 bases at V and 3 bases at J; junction bases unmatched: 4. The CDR3 has 15 residues. DNA for the CDR3: TGCGCCAGCAGCCGATTAGCGGGGGACACCGGGGAGCTGTTTTTT. Protein product: CASSRLAGDTGELFF.

V is TRBV2 and J is TRBJ2-5, with D unclear. The CDR3 is 14 residues long. V was trimmed by 6 bases and J by 0 bases, leaving 11 bases between them. Germline loops: CDR1 SNHLY, CDR2 FYNNEI. The CDR3 region has the DNA TGTGCCAGCAGGAAACGGGCTAACCAAGAGACCCAGTACTTC. Translating gives CASRKRANQETQYF.